This record looks at one T cell receptor (beta chain) sequence and its context. What it binds is not known. The data were taken from a study of T cell responses to AZD1222 COVID-19 vaccine. Broader study findings: Among spike-specific TCRs, nearly half reportedly target unmutated variant regions. Recipients of AZD1222 seropositive at baseline numbered only 6 or 7. Clonal diversity may have been underestimated, and the donors were mostly white British, with more females than males.

Only in-frame clones appear in the TCRdb table, and some are missing; sequencing was by immunoSEQ multiplex PCR. The profile covers 120,000 to 150,000 clones, with more than 70% appearing a single time and 2.5% to 3% taken by the ten largest. The sequence was obtained from an adult in good health. The specimen was peripheral blood, collected on day 0 of AZD1222 vaccination.

CDR3 coding DNA: TGTGCCAGGGGCCCACCGGGACTAGCGTCTCTCAATGAGCAGTTCTTC. This sequence encodes CARGPPGLASLNEQFF. This chain links TRBV2 with TRBJ2-1; TRBD2 matches at 10 bases. The J segment lost 6 bases and the V segment lost 9 bases, leaving 14 bases of the junction unmatched. This CDR3 region has 16 residues. In germline, CDR1 is SNHLY, CDR2 FYNNEI.